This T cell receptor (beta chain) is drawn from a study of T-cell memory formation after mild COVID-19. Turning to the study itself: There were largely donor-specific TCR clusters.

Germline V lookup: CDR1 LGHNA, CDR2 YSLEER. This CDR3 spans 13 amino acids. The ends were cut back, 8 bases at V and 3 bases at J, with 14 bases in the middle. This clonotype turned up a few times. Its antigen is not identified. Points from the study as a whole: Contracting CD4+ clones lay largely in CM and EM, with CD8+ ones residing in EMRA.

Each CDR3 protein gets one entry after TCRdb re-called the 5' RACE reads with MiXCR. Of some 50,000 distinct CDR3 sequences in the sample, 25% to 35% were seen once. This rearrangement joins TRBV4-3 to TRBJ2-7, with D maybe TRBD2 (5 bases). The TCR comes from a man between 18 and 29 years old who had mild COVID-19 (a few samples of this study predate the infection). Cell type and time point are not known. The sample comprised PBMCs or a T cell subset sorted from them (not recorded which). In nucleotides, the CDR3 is TGCGCCAGCGCTGAAGCGGTTCTCTACGAGCAGTACTTC. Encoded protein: CASAEAVLYEQYF.